This T cell receptor (beta chain) was sequenced in a study of Graves' ophthalmopathy and Graves' hyperthyroidism. General study points: The study's model predicted ophthalmopathy progression at roughly 64% sensitivity and 72% to 85% specificity.

Hyperthyroidism patients had new diagnoses, durations under 2 months, and ages of 18 to 65. Pregnant or lactating patients and those with other autoimmune diseases or uncontrolled infections were excluded. Reliance was placed on clinical symptoms, serum thyroxine, TRAb, thyroid ultrasound and orbital computed tomography for diagnosis. On this clonotype: Its antigen remains unknown.

Amplified TCR beta CDR3 regions were obtained using RNA transcripts as template. Second-round multiplex PCR followed a first-round RT-PCR using HTBI primers. TCRdb reanalysed the multiplex PCR reads using MiXCR and keeps one entry per CDR3 protein. The sample includes a few hundred thousand distinct CDR3 sequences, 35% to 40% of them seen just once. Germline CDR1 LGHDT, CDR2 YNNKEL (reference sequence). V lost 3 bases to trimming and J lost 8 bases, with 7 bases between them. The CDR3 totals 12 residues. The rearrangement links TRBV3-1 to TRBJ2-2; D is ambiguous. Material: peripheral blood or thyroid tissue (not recorded which). The source is an adult man with Graves' hyperthyroidism. The CDR3 DNA reads as TGTGCCAGCAGCCATGGGTCGGGGGAGCTGTTTTTT. This gives the protein CASSHGSGELFF.